This TCR beta chain originates from a study of blood T cell repertoires in COVID-19. About the study: COVID-19 samples collected from the United States, Italy and Spain covered acute and convalescent phases. The analysed material was cDNA or gDNA that came from T cells, B-cell-depleted T cells, or PBMCs.

Notes on this clone: Germline and junction disagree at one end, which may indicate a read error.

Germline loops: CDR1 MNHEY, CDR2 SVGAGI. CDR3 size: 15 residues. As handled by the study authors: The assay estimated nucleated cells by amplifying reference gene primers. Repertoires were generated with immunoSEQ multiplex PCR, while TCRdb's copy carries only in-frame clones and drops some. Clone size and V and J calls were adopted from that table, with D and trimming inferred from the DNA. The sample lists 40,000 to 60,000 clones; more than 75% were seen once. This TCR was recovered from a human donor in a cohort sampled during active COVID-19. The sequenced material came from peripheral blood. J is TRBJ1-1 and V is TRBV6-5, with D perhaps TRBD1 (5 bases). The CDR3 DNA reads as TGTGCCAGCAGTTACCGTACGCGGACCGGGACTGCAGCTTTCTTT. Translated, it gives CASSYRTRTGTAAFF.